This TCR beta chain was recorded in a study of cytomegalovirus exposure and HLA in healthy donors. With V trimmed by 3 bases and J by 8 bases, 5 bases remained unmatched. The germline gives CDR1 GTSNPN, CDR2 SVGIG (reference sequence). The CDR3 spans 13 residues. Findings and limits, study-wide: The listing of roughly 160 TCR beta chains classed them as cytomegalovirus-associated. About 87% or about 30% of the time was how often most TCR beta V segments were productive, according to an earlier analysis.

Remarks on this clone: As yet, its antigen is unknown.

Amplification used 60 Vbeta primers and 13 Jbeta primers. Sequenced by immunoSEQ multiplex PCR; TCRdb stores in-frame clones only, minus some. Seen in this sample are 100,000 to 150,000 clones; the ten most common clones hold about 1.5%. The sample taken for sequencing was PBMCs. V and J are TRBV30 and TRBJ1-2; 11 bases are shared with TRBD1. The TCR originated in a woman in her thirties or forties in good health and CMV-seropositive. CDR3 sequence reads: CAWSPGQGAGYTF. CDR3 nucleotide sequence: TGTGCCTGGAGCCCCGGACAGGGGGCAGGCTACACCTTC.